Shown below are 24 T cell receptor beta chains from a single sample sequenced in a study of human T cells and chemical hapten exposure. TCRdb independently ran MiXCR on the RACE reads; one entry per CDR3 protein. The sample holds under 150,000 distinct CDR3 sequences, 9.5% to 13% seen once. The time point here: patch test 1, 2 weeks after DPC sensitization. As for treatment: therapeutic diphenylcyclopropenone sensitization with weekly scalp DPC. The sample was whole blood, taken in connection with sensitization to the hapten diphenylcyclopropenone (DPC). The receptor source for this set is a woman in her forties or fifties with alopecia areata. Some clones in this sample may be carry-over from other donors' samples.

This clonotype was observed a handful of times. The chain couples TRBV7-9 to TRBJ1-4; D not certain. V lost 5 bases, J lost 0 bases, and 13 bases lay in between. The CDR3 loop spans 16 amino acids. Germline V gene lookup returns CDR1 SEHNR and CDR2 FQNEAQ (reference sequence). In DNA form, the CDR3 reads TGTGCCAGCAGCCCCACAACGGGGACAACTAATGAAAAACTGTTTTTT. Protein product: CASSPTTGTTNEKLFF.

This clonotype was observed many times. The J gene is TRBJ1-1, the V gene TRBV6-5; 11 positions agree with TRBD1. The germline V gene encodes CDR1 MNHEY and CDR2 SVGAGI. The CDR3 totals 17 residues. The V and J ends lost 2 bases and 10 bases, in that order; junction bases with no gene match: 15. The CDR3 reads CASSYTSARDRGLGAFF. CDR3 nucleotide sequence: TGTGCCAGCAGTTACACTTCAGCCCGGGACAGGGGGTTGGGAGCTTTCTTT.

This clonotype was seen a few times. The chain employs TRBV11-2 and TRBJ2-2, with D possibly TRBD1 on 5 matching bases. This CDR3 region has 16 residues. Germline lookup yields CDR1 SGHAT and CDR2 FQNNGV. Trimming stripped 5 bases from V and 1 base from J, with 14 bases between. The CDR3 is CASSAIRGGNTGELFF. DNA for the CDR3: TGTGCCAGCAGCGCGATTAGGGGCGGGAACACCGGGGAGCTGTTTTTT.

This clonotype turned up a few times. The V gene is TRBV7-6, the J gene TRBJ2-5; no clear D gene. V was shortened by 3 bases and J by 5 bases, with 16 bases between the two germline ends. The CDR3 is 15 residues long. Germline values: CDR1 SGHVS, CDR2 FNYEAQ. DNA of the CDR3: TGTGCCAGCAGCTTTACACCCGGGCCCGTGGAGACCCAGTACTTC. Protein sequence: CASSFTPGPVETQYF. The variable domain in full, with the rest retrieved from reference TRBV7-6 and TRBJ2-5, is GAGVSQSPRYKVTKRGQDVALRCDPISGHVSLYWYRQALGQGPEFLTYFNYEAQQDKSGLPNDRFSAERPEGSISTLTIQRTEQRDSAMYRCASSFTPGPVETQYFGPGTRLLVL.

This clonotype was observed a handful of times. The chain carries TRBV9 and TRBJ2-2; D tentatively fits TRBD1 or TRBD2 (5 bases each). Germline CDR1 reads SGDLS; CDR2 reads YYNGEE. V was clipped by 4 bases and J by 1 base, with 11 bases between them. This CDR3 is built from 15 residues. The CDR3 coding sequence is TGTGCCAGCAGCTGGGGGACGCAGAACACCGGGGAGCTGTTTTTT. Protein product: CASSWGTQNTGELFF.

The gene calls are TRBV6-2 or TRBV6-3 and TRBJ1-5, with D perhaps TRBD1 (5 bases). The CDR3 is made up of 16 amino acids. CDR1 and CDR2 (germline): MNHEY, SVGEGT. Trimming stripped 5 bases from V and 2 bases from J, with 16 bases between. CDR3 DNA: TGTGCCAGCAGTCAAACAGGAAAGTGGGGCAATCAGCCCCAGCATTTT. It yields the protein CASSQTGKWGNQPQHF.

CDR3 sequence: CASSYSDRGFEQYF. In DNA form, the CDR3 reads TGTGCCAGCAGTTACTCGGACAGGGGCTTCGAGCAGTACTTC. The V gene is TRBV6-6, the J gene TRBJ2-7; 9 bases align to TRBD1. The CDR3 is 14 residues long. The trim removed 0 bases at V and 6 bases at J, leaving 3 bases unmatched. Germline V gene data show CDR1 as MNHNY and CDR2 as SVGAGI (reference sequence).

The CDR3 is CASSLSRAGGPVIQFF. The CDR3 nucleotides are TGTGCCAGCAGTTTATCGAGAGCGGGGGGGCCAGTAATTCAGTTCTTC. V usage is TRBV27 and J usage is TRBJ2-1; the match to TRBD2 covers 10 bases. The junction had 12 bases not matched to a gene; V was cut back by 0 bases and J by 13 bases. This CDR3 contains 16 residues. The germline V gene has CDR1 MNHEY and CDR2 SMNVEV (reference sequence).

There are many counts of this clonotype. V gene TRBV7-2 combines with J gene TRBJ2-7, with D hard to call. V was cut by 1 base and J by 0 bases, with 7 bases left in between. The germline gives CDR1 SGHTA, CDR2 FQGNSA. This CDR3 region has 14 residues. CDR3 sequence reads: CASSLDLDSYEQYF. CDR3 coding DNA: TGTGCCAGCAGCTTAGACCTAGACTCCTACGAGCAGTACTTC.

This chain's CDR3 is CASSGSYTGELFF. The CDR3 coding sequence is TGCGCCAGCAGCGGGAGTTACACCGGGGAGCTGTTTTTT. The chain uses TRBV4-1 and TRBJ2-2, with D possibly TRBD2 on 5 matching bases. The V end lost 5 bases, the J end lost 3 bases, and 7 bases lay between the germline ends. The CDR3 totals 13 residues. CDR1 and CDR2 (germline): MGHRA, YSYEKL.

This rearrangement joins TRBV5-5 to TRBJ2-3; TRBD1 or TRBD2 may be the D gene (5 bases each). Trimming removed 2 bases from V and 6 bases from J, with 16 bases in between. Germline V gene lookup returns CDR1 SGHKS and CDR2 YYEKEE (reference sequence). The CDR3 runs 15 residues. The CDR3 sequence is CASSLGTATADTQYF. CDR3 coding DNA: TGTGCCAGCAGCTTAGGGACGGCTACCGCGGATACGCAGTATTTT.

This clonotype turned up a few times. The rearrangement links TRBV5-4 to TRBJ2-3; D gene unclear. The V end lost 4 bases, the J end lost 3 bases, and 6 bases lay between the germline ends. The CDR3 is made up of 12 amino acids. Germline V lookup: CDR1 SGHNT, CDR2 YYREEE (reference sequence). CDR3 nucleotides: TGTGCCAGCAGCCCAAAAACAGATACGCAGTATTTT. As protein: CASSPKTDTQYF.

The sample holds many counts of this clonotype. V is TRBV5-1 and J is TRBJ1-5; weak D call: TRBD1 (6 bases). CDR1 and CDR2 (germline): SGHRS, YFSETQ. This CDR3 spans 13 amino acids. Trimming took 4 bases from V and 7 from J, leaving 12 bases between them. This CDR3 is CASSLEDSQPQHF. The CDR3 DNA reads TGCGCCAGCAGCCTGGAGGACAGCCAGCCCCAGCATTTT. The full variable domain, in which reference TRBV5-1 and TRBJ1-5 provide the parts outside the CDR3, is KAGVTQTPRYLIKTRGQQVTLSCSPISGHRSVSWYQQTPGQGLQFLFEYFSETQRNKGNFPGRFSGRQFSNSRSEMNVSTLELGDSALYLCASSLEDSQPQHFGDGTRLSIL.

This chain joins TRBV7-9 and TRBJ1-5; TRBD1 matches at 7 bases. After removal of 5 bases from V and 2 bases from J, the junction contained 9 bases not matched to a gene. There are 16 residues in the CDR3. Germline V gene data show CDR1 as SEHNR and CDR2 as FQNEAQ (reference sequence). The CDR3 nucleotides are TGTGCCAGCAGCGCAACAGGGGATTACGGCAATCAGCCCCAGCATTTT. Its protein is CASSATGDYGNQPQHF.

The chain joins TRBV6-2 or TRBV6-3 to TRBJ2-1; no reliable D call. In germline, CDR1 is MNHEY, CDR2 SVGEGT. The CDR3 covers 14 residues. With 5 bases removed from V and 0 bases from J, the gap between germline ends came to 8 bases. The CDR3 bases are TGTGCCAGCAGTGGATACTACTCCTACAATGAGCAGTTCTTC. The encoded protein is CASSGYYSYNEQFF.

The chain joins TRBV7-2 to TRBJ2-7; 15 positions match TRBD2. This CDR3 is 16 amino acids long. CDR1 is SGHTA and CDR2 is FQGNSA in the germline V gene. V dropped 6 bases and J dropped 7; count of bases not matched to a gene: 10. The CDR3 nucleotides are TGTGCCAGCAGTTCGGGACTAGCGGGAGGTCTTAGTGAGCAGTACTTC. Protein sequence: CASSSGLAGGLSEQYF.

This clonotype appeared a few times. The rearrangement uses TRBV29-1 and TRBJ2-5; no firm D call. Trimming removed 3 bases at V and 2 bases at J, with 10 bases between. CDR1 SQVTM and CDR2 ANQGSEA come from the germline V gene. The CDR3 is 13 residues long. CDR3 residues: CSVDSPSQETQYF. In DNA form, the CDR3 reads TGCAGCGTTGACAGTCCGTCTCAAGAGACCCAGTACTTC.

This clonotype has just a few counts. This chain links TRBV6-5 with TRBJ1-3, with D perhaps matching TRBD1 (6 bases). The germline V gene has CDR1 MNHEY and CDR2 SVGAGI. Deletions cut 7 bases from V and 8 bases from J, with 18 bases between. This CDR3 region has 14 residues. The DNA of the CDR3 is TGTGCCAGCACTCTGGCGGGGGGCTCGGACACCATATATTTT. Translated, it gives CASTLAGGSDTIYF.

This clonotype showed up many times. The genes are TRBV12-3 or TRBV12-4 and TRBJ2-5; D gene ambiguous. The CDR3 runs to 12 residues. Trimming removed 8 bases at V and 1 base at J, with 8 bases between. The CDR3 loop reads CASGPIQETQYF. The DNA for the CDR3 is TGTGCCAGCGGGCCGATCCAAGAGACCCAGTACTTC.

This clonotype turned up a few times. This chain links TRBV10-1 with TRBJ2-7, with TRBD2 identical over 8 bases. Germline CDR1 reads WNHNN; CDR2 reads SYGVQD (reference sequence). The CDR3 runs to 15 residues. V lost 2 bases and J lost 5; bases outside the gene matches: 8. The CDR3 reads CASSESGGLGDEQYF. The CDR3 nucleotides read TGCGCCAGCAGTGAGAGCGGGGGATTGGGCGACGAGCAGTACTTC.

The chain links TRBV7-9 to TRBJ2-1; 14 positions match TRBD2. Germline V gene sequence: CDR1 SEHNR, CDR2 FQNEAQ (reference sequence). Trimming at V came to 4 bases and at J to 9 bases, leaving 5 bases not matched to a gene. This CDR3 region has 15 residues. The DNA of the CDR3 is TGTGCCAGCAGCTCGACTAGCGGGAGGGCCTCTGAGCAGTTCTTC. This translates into CASSSTSGRASEQFF. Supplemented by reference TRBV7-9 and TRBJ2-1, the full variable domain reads DTGVSQNPRHKITKRGQNVTFRCDPISEHNRLYWYRQTLGQGPEFLTYFQNEAQLEKSRLLSDRFSAERPKGSFSTLEIQRTEQGDSAMYLCASSSTSGRASEQFFGPGTRLTVL.

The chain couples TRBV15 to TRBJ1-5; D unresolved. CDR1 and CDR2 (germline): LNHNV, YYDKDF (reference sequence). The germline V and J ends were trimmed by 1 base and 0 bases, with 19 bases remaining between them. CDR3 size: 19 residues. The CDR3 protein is CATSRVVRPLSNSNQPQHF. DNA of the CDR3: TGTGCCACCAGCAGAGTGGTCAGGCCCCTCAGTAATAGCAATCAGCCCCAGCATTTT.

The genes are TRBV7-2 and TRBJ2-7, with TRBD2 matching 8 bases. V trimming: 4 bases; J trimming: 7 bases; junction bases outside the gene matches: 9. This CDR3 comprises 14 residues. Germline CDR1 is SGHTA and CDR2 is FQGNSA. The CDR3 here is CASSSSPGLGEQYF. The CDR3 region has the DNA TGTGCCAGCAGCTCGAGTCCGGGACTAGGGGAGCAGTACTTC.

The CDR3 region is CASSPFSIVGLLGDTQYF. The CDR3 DNA follows: TGTGCCAGCAGCCCCTTCAGCATTGTCGGGCTGTTGGGGGATACGCAGTATTTT. The V gene is TRBV5-6, the J gene TRBJ2-3, with no clear D. Germline V CDR1 and CDR2: SGHDT, YYEEEE. The V end lost 4 bases, the J end lost 6 bases, and 27 bases lay between the germline ends. The length of the CDR3 is 18 residues. The entire variable domain, with the rest obtained from reference TRBV5-6 and TRBJ2-3, is as follows: DAGVTQSPTHLIKTRGQQVTLRCSPKSGHDTVSWYQQALGQGPQFIFQYYEEEERQRGNFPDRFSGHQFPNYSSELNVNALLLGDSALYLCASSPFSIVGLLGDTQYFGPGTRLTVL.